This is a list of T cell receptor beta chains from one sample in a study of CD8 T cells in ankylosing spondylitis. TCRdb passed the 5' RACE reads through MiXCR, listing each CDR3 protein once. The sample has fewer than 550,000 distinct CDR3 sequences; roughly 5.3% are singletons. Specimen: blood, either unsorted or a sorted T cell fraction (not recorded which). Receptors originate from a male donor with ankylosing spondylitis. The CDR3 runs from the conserved cysteine through the conserved F or W. A D gene is named only where the DNA matches it firmly. Some rows mark clone size as missing; the rest say once, few, many or name a class of expanded clone.

D,J,size,V,DNA,CDR3
.,TRBJ2-7,many,TRBV15,TGTGCCACCAGCAGAGCAACACTAGCTCAATACTCCTACGAGCAGTACTTC,CATSRATLAQYSYEQYF
TRBD1,TRBJ2-2,many,TRBV29-1,TGCAGCGTTGCTTATACGGACAGGGGTATCGGGGAGCTGTTTTTT,CSVAYTDRGIGELFF
TRBD2,TRBJ2-4,many,TRBV11-2,TGTGCCAGCAGCTTATTCGTTAGGGGAGGGCCCAGCAAAAACATTCAGTACTTC,CASSLFVRGGPSKNIQYF
TRBD1,TRBJ2-7,many,TRBV12-3/TRBV12-4,TGTGCCAGCAGTATGGGACAGGGGAGGTACGAGCAGTACTTC,CASSMGQGRYEQYF
.,TRBJ1-5,.,TRBV2,TGTGCCAGCGGATTACAGGCGGGAGATATCGTAAATCAGCCCCAGCATTTT,CASGLQAGDIVNQPQHF
.,TRBJ1-5,many,TRBV12-3/TRBV12-4,TGTGCCAGCAGACCAGGGACTGTTAATCAGCCCCAGCATTTT,CASRPGTVNQPQHF
.,TRBJ1-2,many,TRBV2,TGTGCCAGCCTACGTTCGACAGAGGAGGATGGCTACACCTTC,CASLRSTEEDGYTF
.,TRBJ2-7,many,TRBV29-1,TGCAGCGTTAATCTGGGACGAGACGAGCAGTACTTC,CSVNLGRDEQYF
TRBD2,TRBJ2-1,once,TRBV20-1,TGCTGTGCTAGCGCCCCACTAGCGGGGACCTCCTACAATGAGCAGTTCTTC,CCASAPLAGTSYNEQFF
.,TRBJ2-7,many,TRBV28,TGTGCCAGCACCCGCAACCCCATCGCCTACGAGCAGTACTTC,CASTRNPIAYEQYF
TRBD1,TRBJ2-3,many,TRBV29-1,TGCAGCGGGAATCAGGGGGCTAAGCAGTATTTT,CSGNQGAKQYF
TRBD2,TRBJ2-1,few,TRBV6-1,TGTGCCAGCAGTGAATTGTTGGGACTAGCGGTGCCGAGCTCCTACAATGAGCAGTTCTTC,CASSELLGLAVPSSYNEQFF
TRBD1,TRBJ1-2,many,TRBV29-1,TGCAGCGTGCACAGGGGTTATAACTATGGCTACACCTTC,CSVHRGYNYGYTF
TRBD2,TRBJ2-7,.,TRBV20-1,TGCAGTGCTTGGAAGAGGCTAGCGGGGGAGTTCTACGAGCAGTACTTC,CSAWKRLAGEFYEQYF
.,TRBJ1-2,many,TRBV7-2,TGTGCCAGCAGCTTAAACTATGGTGGCTACACCTTC,CASSLNYGGYTF
.,TRBJ1-1,many,TRBV5-1,TGCGCCAGCAGCTTGCAATTCATGAACACTGAAGCTTTCTTT,CASSLQFMNTEAFF
.,TRBJ2-3,.,TRBV2,TGTGCCAGCAGTGTTCCCCGACTCGTTCAGCGGAGGTCCACAGATACGCAGTATTTT,CASSVPRLVQRRSTDTQYF
.,TRBJ2-1,many,TRBV20-1,TGCAGTGCTAGAGATCGGACGGGGGTACATGAGCAGTTCTTC,CSARDRTGVHEQFF
.,TRBJ2-5,many,TRBV20-1,TGCAGTGCTAGATCCCGGACGGACAGATTGACCCAGTACTTC,CSARSRTDRLTQYF
TRBD2,TRBJ2-7,many,TRBV27,TGTGCCAGCAGTGCCCTAGCGGGAGGATACTACGAGCAGTACTTC,CASSALAGGYYEQYF
.,TRBJ1-3,many,TRBV5-5,TGTGCCAGCAGCGTGGGACTCCAGATCTCTGGAAACACCATATATTTT,CASSVGLQISGNTIYF
TRBD2,TRBJ2-1,many,TRBV3-1,TGTGCCAGCAGCCAAGTCGGACTAGCGAGCAATGAGCAGTTCTTC,CASSQVGLASNEQFF
.,TRBJ2-7,few,TRBV3-1,TGTGCCAGCAGCCGGGCAGGCGGCGAGCAGTACTTC,CASSRAGGEQYF
.,TRBJ1-5,many,TRBV28,TGTGCCAGCAGTTTGGATGGTCGTCCCAGGCATTTT,CASSLDGRPRHF
.,TRBJ1-4,many,TRBV9,TGTGCCAGCAGCGCTTACACGGGACTTGTCGAAAAACTGTTTTTT,CASSAYTGLVEKLFF
TRBD1,TRBJ2-5,.,TRBV20-1,TGCAGTGCTTACGACAGGGGAGAGACCCAGTACTTC,CSAYDRGETQYF
.,TRBJ2-7,many,TRBV29-1,TGCAGCGTAATCCCAAGCTCCTACGAGCAGTACTTC,CSVIPSSYEQYF
TRBD2,TRBJ2-7,many,TRBV6-2/TRBV6-3,TGTGCCAGCAGGACTAGCGGGAGGTTCGACGAGCAGTACTTC,CASRTSGRFDEQYF
.,TRBJ1-3,many,TRBV20-1,TGCAGTGCGGTTCACGGGCCCTCTGGAAACACCATATATTTT,CSAVHGPSGNTIYF
.,TRBJ2-5,many,TRBV29-1,TGCAGCGTTCGGCAGGGCGGTTTGGAGACCCAGTACTTC,CSVRQGGLETQYF
TRBD1,TRBJ1-1,many,TRBV7-2,TGTGCCAGCAGCTTCCCTGGGACAGGCCGATTGAACACTGAAGCTTTCTTT,CASSFPGTGRLNTEAFF
.,TRBJ1-2,many,TRBV6-1,TGTGCCAGTACAGGGAGGGTCCGCTATGGCTACACCTTC,CASTGRVRYGYTF
.,TRBJ1-1,many,TRBV12-3/TRBV12-4,TGTGCCACCTCCACGAACACTGAAGCTTTCTTT,CATSTNTEAFF
TRBD1,TRBJ1-2,.,TRBV19,TGTGCCAGTAGTATGGGACAGTATGGCTACACCTTC,CASSMGQYGYTF
TRBD1,TRBJ2-5,many,TRBV5-1,TGCGCCAGCAGCTCGGGACAGAGGGAGACCCAGTACTTC,CASSSGQRETQYF
.,TRBJ1-5,.,TRBV24-1,TGTGCCACCAGTGATGAACCAAGCAATCAGCCCCAGCATTTT,CATSDEPSNQPQHF
.,TRBJ1-2,many,TRBV10-3,TGTGCCATCAGTGAAGACAACAGGAGATTCGGCTACACCTTC,CAISEDNRRFGYTF
TRBD1,TRBJ1-6,many,TRBV7-2,TGTGCCAGCAGCTCCCCGGGACAGAATTCACCCCTCCACTTT,CASSSPGQNSPLHF
.,TRBJ2-1,many,TRBV5-5,TGTGCCAGCAGCTTGAGGGGACACGAGCAGTTCTTC,CASSLRGHEQFF
.,TRBJ2-7,many,TRBV4-1,TGCGCCAGCCCTTCACAGTCACTTTCCTACGAGCAGTACTTC,CASPSQSLSYEQYF
.,TRBJ2-3,many,TRBV28,TGTGCCAGCAGTTTTTCCAAGATTGGCACAGATACGCAGTATTTT,CASSFSKIGTDTQYF
.,TRBJ2-4,many,TRBV20-1,TGCAGTGCTGAGCTCCTGGTAACCAAAAACATTCAGTACTTC,CSAELLVTKNIQYF
TRBD2,TRBJ2-4,.,TRBV6-5,TGTGCCAGCAGTTACGGGACTAGCGGGAGGAAAAACATTCAGTACTTC,CASSYGTSGRKNIQYF